The 8 T cell receptor beta chains in this list originate from one sample, sequenced in a study of T cells in Graves' hyperthyroidism and ophthalmopathy. It was RNA transcripts that yielded the amplified TCR beta CDR3 regions. A first-round RT-PCR of the TCR CDR3 used the HTBI primer set. TCRdb analysed the multiplex PCR reads with MiXCR anew, one entry per CDR3 protein. The table records hundreds of thousands of distinct CDR3 sequences, more than 15% of them present only once. Sample: blood. The receptors originated from a woman aged 18-29 years with Graves' hyperthyroidism.

This clonotype was observed many times. The chain combines TRBV20-1 with TRBJ2-1, with a possible D match to TRBD1 (6 bases). The CDR3 runs 16 residues. The germline gives CDR1 DFQATT, CDR2 SNEGSKA (reference sequence). Trimming removed 1 base from V and 0 bases from J, with 13 bases in between. CDR3 sequence (DNA): TGCAGTGCTAGAGCCCGTAGGGGGAGCTCCTACAATGAGCAGTTCTTC. It encodes CSARARRGSSYNEQFF.

In the case of this clonotype: This may stem from a read error, because a much larger clone lies one nucleotide away. This chain links TRBV11-2 with TRBJ2-3; the D is unclear. Germline loops: CDR1 SGHAT, CDR2 FQNNGV. The CDR3 runs 13 residues. V was trimmed by 5 bases and J by 5 bases, leaving 11 bases between them. The CDR3 region has the DNA TGTGCCAGCAGCCTCTCCGCTGAAGATACGCAGTATTTT. This codes for CASSLSAEDTQYF.

This clonotype has a handful of counts. This chain links TRBV6-1 with TRBJ2-5; D gene unclear. Germline V lookup: CDR1 MNHNS, CDR2 SASEGT. V was cut by 6 bases and J by 1 base, with 9 bases left in between. This CDR3 region has 13 residues. CDR3 sequence (DNA): TGTGCCAGCAGCGACGAGGTCCAAGAGACCCAGTACTTC. Translated, it gives CASSDEVQETQYF.

In this sample, this clonotype turned up many times. The chain recombines TRBV12-3 or TRBV12-4 with TRBJ2-3; 8 nucleotides agree with TRBD2. The CDR3 covers 16 residues. Trimming took 5 bases from V and 6 from J; bases not matched to a gene: 13. The CDR3 reads CASSPRGGEGWDTQYF. The CDR3 coding sequence is TGTGCCAGCAGTCCCCGGGGGGGCGAGGGGTGGGATACGCAGTATTTT.

The V gene is TRBV5-1, the J gene TRBJ2-1, with D unclear. The CDR3 sequence is 15 residues long. CDR1 is SGHRS and CDR2 is YFSETQ in the germline V gene. The V gene lost 2 bases and the J gene lost 0 bases, with 9 bases spanning the gap. This CDR3 reads CASSLYGTSYNEQFF. CDR3 coding DNA: TGCGCCAGCAGCTTATACGGTACCTCCTACAATGAGCAGTTCTTC.

V gene TRBV12-3 or TRBV12-4 combines with J gene TRBJ2-7; the D is unclear. The length of the CDR3 is 13 residues. V was cut by 1 base and J by 6 bases, with 10 bases left in between. Here the CDR3 reads CASSLDTFVEQYF. DNA of the CDR3: TGTGCCAGCAGTTTAGACACCTTTGTCGAGCAGTACTTC.

The V call is TRBV6-4, the J call TRBJ2-6; the D gene is possibly TRBD2 (7 bases). V lost 2 bases and J 2 bases, leaving 10 bases between the germline ends. CDR3 length: 16 amino acids. Per the germline V gene, CDR1 is MRHNA and CDR2 is SNTAGT. The DNA for the CDR3 is TGTGCCAGCAGTGACGGGGGGGCTCCTGGGGCCAACGTCCTGACTTTC. It is translated as CASSDGGAPGANVLTF.

This clonotype was seen more than once but under ten times. The CDR3 spells CATSRALAAHEQYF. CDR3 in DNA: TGTGCCACCAGCAGAGCACTAGCGGCCCACGAGCAGTACTTC. The rearrangement uses TRBV15 and TRBJ2-7; TRBD2 matches 8 bases. The germline V gene has CDR1 LNHNV and CDR2 YYDKDF (reference sequence). The CDR3 totals 14 residues. V lost 1 base, J lost 5 bases, and 4 bases stayed unmatched.